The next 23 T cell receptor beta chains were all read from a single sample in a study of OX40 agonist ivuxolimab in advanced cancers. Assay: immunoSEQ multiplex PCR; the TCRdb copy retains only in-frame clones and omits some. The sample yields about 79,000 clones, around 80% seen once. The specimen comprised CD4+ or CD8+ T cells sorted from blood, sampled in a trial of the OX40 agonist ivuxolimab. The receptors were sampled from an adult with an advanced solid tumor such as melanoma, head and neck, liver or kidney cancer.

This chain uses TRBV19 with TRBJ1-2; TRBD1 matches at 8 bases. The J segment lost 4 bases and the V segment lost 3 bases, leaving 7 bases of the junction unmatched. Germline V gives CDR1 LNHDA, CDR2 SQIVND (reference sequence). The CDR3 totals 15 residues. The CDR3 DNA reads TGTGCCAGTAGTATGGGACAGGTGGTATCCTATGGCTACACCTTC. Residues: CASSMGQVVSYGYTF.

The CDR3: CASSPYSGNTIYF. CDR3 bases: TGTGCCAGCAGTCCATACTCTGGAAACACCATATATTTT. The J gene is TRBJ1-3, the V gene TRBV11-2; unclear D gene. Germline V gene sequence: CDR1 SGHAT, CDR2 FQNNGV. Trimming shortened V by 6 bases and J by 0 bases, and 6 bases separated the two germline ends. This CDR3 contains 13 residues. Full variable domain (missing parts from reference TRBV11-2 and TRBJ1-3): EAGVAQSPRYKIIEKRQSVAFWCNPISGHATLYWYQQILGQGPKLLIQFQNNGVVDDSQLPKDRFSAERLKGVDSTLKIQPAKLEDSAVYLCASSPYSGNTIYFGEGSWLTVV.

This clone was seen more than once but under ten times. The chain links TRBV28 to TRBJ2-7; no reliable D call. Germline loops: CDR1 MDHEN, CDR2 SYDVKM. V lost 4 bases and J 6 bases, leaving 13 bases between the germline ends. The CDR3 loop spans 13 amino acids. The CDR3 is CASSSGSLGEQYF. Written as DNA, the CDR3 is TGTGCCAGCAGTTCCGGGTCCCTCGGCGAGCAGTACTTC. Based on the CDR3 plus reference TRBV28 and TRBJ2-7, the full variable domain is DVKVTQSSRYLVKRTGEKVFLECVQDMDHENMFWYRQDPGLGLRLIYFSYDVKMKEKGDIPEGYSVSREKKERFSLILESASTNQTSMYLCASSSGSLGEQYFGPGTRLTVT.

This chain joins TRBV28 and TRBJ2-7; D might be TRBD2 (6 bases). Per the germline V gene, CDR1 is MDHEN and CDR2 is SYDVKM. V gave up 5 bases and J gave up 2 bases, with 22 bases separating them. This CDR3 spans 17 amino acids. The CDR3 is CASSPPGGTPSPYEQYF. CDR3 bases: TGTGCCAGCAGTCCCCCCGGGGGAACCCCATCCCCCTACGAGCAGTACTTC.

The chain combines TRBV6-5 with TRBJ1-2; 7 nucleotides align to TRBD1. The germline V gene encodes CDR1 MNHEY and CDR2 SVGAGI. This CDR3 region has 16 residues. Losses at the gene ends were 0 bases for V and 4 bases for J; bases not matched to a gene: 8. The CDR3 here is CASSYSGLGQTYGYTF. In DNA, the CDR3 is TGTGCCAGCAGTTACTCAGGTTTGGGACAGACCTATGGCTACACCTTC.

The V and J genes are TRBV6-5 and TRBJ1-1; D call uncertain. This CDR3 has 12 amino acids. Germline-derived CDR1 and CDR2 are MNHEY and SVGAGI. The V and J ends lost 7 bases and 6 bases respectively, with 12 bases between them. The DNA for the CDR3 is TGTGCCAGCATCGCATTGAGTCCTGAAGCTTTCTTT. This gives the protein CASIALSPEAFF.

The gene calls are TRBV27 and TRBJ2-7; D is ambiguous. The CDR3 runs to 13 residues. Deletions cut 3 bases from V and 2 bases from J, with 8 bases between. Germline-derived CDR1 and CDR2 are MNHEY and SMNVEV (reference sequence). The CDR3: CASSFSQTYEQYF. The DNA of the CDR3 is TGTGCCAGCAGTTTTTCCCAGACCTACGAGCAGTACTTC.

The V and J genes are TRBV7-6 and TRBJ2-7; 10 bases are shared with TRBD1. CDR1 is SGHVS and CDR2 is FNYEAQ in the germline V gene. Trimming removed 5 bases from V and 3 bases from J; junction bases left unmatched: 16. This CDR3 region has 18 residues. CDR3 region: CASSPSGPGQGSNYEQYF. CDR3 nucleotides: TGTGCCAGCAGCCCTAGCGGACCGGGACAGGGGAGTAACTACGAGCAGTACTTC. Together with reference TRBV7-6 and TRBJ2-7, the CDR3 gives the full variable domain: GAGVSQSPRYKVTKRGQDVALRCDPISGHVSLYWYRQALGQGPEFLTYFNYEAQQDKSGLPNDRFSAERPEGSISTLTIQRTEQRDSAMYRCASSPSGPGQGSNYEQYFGPGTRLTVT.

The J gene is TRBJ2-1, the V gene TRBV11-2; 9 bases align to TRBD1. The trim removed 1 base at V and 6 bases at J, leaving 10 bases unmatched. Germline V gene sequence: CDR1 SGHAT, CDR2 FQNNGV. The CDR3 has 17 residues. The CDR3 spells CASSLAPDRGTANEQFF. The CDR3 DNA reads TGTGCCAGCAGCTTAGCCCCGGACAGGGGAACAGCCAATGAGCAGTTCTTC.

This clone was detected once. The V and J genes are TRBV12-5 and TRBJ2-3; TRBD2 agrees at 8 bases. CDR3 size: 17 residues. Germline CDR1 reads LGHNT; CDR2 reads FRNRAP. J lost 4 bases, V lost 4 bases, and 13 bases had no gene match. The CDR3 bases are TGTGCTAGTGGTTCCCGCGGGGGGCGGGAGCGTCCAGATACGCAGTATTTT. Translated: CASGSRGGRERPDTQYF.

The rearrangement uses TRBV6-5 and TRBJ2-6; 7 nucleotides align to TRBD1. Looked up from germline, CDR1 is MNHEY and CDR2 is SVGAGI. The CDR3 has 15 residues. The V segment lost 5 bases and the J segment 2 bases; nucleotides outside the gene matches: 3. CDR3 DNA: TGTGCCAGCAGTCTAACAGGGGCTGGGGCCAACGTCCTGACTTTC. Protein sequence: CASSLTGAGANVLTF.

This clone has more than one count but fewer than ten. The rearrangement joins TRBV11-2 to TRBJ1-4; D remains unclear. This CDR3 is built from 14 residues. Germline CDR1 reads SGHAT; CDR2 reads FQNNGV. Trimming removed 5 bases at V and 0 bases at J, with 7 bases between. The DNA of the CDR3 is TGTGCCAGCAGCCCGACAACAACTAATGAAAAACTGTTTTTT. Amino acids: CASSPTTTNEKLFF.

CDR3 sequence: CASRPRGQGGTGYTF. CDR3 coding DNA: TGTGCCAGTAGGCCTCGTGGGCAAGGGGGGACTGGCTACACCTTC. J is TRBJ1-2 and V is TRBV19, with TRBD1 as a possible D gene (6 bases). V lost 6 bases and J 7 bases, leaving 21 bases between the germline ends. The CDR3 has 15 amino acids. Germline loops: CDR1 LNHDA, CDR2 SQIVND (reference sequence).

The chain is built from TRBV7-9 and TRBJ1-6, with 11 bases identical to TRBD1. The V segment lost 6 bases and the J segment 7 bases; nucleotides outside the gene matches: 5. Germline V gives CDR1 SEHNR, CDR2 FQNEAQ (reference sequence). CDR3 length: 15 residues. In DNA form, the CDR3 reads TGTGCCAGCAGGGACAGGGGGCGGTTGAATTCACCCCTCCACTTT. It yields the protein CASRDRGRLNSPLHF.

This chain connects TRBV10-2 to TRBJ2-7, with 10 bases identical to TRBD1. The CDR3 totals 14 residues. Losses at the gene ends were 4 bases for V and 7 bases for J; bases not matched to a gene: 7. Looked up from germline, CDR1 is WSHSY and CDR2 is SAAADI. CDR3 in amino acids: CASSGRQGAREQYF. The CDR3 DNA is TGCGCCAGCAGTGGGAGACAGGGGGCTCGGGAGCAGTACTTC.

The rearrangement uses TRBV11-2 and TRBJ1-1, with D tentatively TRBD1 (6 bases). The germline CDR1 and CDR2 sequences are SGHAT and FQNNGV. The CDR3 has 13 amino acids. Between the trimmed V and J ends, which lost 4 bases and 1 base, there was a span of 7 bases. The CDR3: CASSSDRNTEAFF. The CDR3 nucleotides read TGTGCCAGCAGCTCGGACAGGAACACTGAAGCTTTCTTT.

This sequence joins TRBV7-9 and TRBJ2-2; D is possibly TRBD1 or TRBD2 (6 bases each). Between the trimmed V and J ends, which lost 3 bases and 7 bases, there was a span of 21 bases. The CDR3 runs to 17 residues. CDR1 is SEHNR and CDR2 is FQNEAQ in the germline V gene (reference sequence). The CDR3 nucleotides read TGTGCCAGCAGCTTCCGGGTGGTCGGGGGCGCAAACGGGGAGCTGTTTTTT. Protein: CASSFRVVGGANGELFF.

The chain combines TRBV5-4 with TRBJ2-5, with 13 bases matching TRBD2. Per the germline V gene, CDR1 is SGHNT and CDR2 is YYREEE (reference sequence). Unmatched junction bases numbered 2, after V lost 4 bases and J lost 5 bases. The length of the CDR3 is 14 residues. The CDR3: CASSTGLAGETQYF. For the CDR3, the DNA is TGTGCCAGCAGCACGGGACTAGCGGGGGAGACCCAGTACTTC.

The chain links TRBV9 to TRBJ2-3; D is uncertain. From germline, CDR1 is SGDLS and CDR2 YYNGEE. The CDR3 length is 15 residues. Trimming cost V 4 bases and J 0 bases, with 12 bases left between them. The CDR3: CASSPTVTSTDTQYF. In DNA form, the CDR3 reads TGTGCCAGCAGCCCCACAGTAACTAGCACAGATACGCAGTATTTT. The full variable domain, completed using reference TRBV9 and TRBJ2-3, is DSGVTQTPKHLITATGQRVTLRCSPRSGDLSVYWYQQSLDQGLQFLIQYYNGEERAKGNILERFSAQQFPDLHSELNLSSLELGDSALYFCASSPTVTSTDTQYFGPGTRLTVL.

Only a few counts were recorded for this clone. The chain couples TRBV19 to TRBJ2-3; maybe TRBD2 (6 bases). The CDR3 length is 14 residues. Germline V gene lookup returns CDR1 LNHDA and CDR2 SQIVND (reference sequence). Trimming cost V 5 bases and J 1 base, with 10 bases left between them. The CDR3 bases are TGTGCCAGTAGTGTGACGGGAGGCACAGATACGCAGTATTTT. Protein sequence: CASSVTGGTDTQYF.

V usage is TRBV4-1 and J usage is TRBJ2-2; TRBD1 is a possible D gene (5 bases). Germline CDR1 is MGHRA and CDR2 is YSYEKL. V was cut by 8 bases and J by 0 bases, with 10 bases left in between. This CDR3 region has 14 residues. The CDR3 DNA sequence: TGCGCCAGCGCACGACAGTCGAACACCGGGGAGCTGTTTTTT. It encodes CASARQSNTGELFF.

The CDR3 loop is CASSWTLNTEAFF. The CDR3 DNA follows: TGCGCCAGCAGCTGGACACTTAACACTGAAGCTTTCTTT. The chain carries TRBV5-1 and TRBJ1-1, with D possibly TRBD1 on 5 matching bases. V dropped 3 bases and J dropped 2 bases, with 8 bases sitting between them. Germline V gene lookup returns CDR1 SGHRS and CDR2 YFSETQ. This CDR3 has 13 residues.

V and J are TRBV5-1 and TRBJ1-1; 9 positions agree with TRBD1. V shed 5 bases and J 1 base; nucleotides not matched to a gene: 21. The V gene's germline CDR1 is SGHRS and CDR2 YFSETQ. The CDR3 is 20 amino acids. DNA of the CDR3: TGCGCCAGCAGAGAAAGGGTCCAACGGGACAGGGTAAGAGGGAACACTGAAGCTTTCTTT. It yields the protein CASRERVQRDRVRGNTEAFF.